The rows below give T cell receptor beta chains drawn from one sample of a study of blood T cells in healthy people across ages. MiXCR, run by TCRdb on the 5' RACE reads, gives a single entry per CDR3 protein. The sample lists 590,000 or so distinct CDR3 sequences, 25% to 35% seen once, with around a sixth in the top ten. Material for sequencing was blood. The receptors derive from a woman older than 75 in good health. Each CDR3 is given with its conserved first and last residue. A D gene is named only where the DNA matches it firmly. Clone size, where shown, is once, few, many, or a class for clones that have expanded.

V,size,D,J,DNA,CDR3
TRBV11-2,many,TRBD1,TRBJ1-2,TGTGCCAGCACTTTACAGGGGAGATATGGCTACACCTTC,CASTLQGRYGYTF
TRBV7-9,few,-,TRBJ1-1,TGTGCCAGCAGCGAGGACACCACTGAAGCTTTCTTT,CASSEDTTEAFF
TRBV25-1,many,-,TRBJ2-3,TGTGCCAGCACCGCTGGGGATACGCAGTATTTT,CASTAGDTQYF
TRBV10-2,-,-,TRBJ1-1,TGCGCCAGCAGTAACACTCAGGGAGACACTGAAGCTTTCTTT,CASSNTQGDTEAFF
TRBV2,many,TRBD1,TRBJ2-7,TGTGCCAGCAGTGAGGGGGGACAGGGTCGGGACGAGCAGTACTTC,CASSEGGQGRDEQYF
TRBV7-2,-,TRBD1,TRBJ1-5,TGTGCCAGCAGCTTAACGACAGGGGGCAGTGGCAATCAGCCCCAGCATTTT,CASSLTTGGSGNQPQHF
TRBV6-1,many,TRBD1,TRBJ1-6,TGTGCCAGCAGTCTACAGGGGCCGGATAATTCACCCCTCCACTTT,CASSLQGPDNSPLHF
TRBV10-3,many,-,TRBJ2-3,TGTGCCACCCAGGGTAAATTTGAGGATACGCAGTATTTT,CATQGKFEDTQYF
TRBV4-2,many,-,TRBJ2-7,TGTGCCAGCAGCCAAGAGAAGAGCTCCTACGAGCAGTACTTC,CASSQEKSSYEQYF
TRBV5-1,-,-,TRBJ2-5,TGCGCCAGCAGCTTGGAAGGGCTTCCCCAAGAGACCCAGTACTTC,CASSLEGLPQETQYF
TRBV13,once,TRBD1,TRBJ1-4,TGTGCCAGCAGCTCCCTGGGACAGGGGAATGAAAAACTGTTTTTT,CASSSLGQGNEKLFF
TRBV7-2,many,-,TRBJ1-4,TGTGCCAGCAGCTTAAGCGGTTTATCTAACGAAAAACTGTTTTTT,CASSLSGLSNEKLFF
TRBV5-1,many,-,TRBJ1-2,TGCGCCAGCAGGGAGCCCGGACAGAACTATGGCTACACCTTC,CASREPGQNYGYTF
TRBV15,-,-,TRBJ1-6,TGTGCCACCAGCAGAGAAGGGAAGTCACCCCTCCACTTT,CATSREGKSPLHF
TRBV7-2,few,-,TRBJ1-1,TGTGCCAGCAGACTCGGAGAGGGTTCCGAAGCTTTCTTT,CASRLGEGSEAFF
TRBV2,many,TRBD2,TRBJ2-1,TGTGCCAGCAGAGCCCGTAGCGGGGACTACAATGAGCAGTTCTTC,CASRARSGDYNEQFF